This T cell receptor beta chain came from a study of blood T cell repertoires in COVID-19. On the study more broadly: Some COVID-19 samples were acute and others convalescent; all came from the United States, Italy and Spain.

Authors' analysis steps: Amplification of reference gene primers provided the estimated nucleated cell counts. TCRdb's copy holds only in-frame clones and misses some; the assay was immunoSEQ multiplex PCR. V and J calls and clone size are given by that table; D and trimming were obtained from the DNA. The sample carries over 250,000 clones, approximately 85% recorded once. The CDR3 is 14 amino acids. Germline CDR1 and CDR2: MGHRA and YSYEKL. V lost 0 bases to trimming and J lost 4 bases, with 9 bases between them. In the case of this clone: Distinct nucleotide sequences in the sample also encode this CDR3.

Sequenced input: peripheral blood. V and J are TRBV4-1 and TRBJ1-1, with D unresolved. This TCR was sampled from a woman aged 70-85 years with acute or convalescent COVID-19. The CDR3 here is CASSQDPRRTEAFF. DNA of the CDR3: TGCGCCAGCAGCCAAGATCCCCGTCGCACTGAAGCTTTCTTT.